This T cell receptor beta chain originates from a study of cytomegalovirus exposure and HLA in healthy donors. The protocol was immunoSEQ multiplex PCR, while the TCRdb copy is restricted to in-frame clones and leaves out a portion. The table shows 150,000 to 200,000 clones, with roughly 84% occurring only once. The table lists this clone with a few counts. The V gene end was trimmed by 1 base and the J gene end by 6 bases; junction bases not matched to a gene: 4. Looked up from germline, CDR1 is MNHNY and CDR2 is SVGAGI (reference sequence). The CDR3 contains 14 residues. Sequenced sample: PBMCs. V is TRBV6-6 and J is TRBJ1-2, with TRBD1 matching over 8 bases. This receptor was identified in a man under 40 in good health and CMV-seropositive. The DNA for the CDR3 is TGTGCCAGCAGTTACTTGACAGGGGACCATGGCTACACCTTC. This encodes CASSYLTGDHGYTF.